This T cell receptor (beta chain) was profiled in a study of CD8+CD57+ T cells in acquired aplastic anemia. The authors sequenced patients whose flow cytometry had shown CD8+CD57+ cell expansion. The patients all had a severe acquired aplastic anemia diagnosis. Patients were therapy-naive when their blood was sampled. Genomic DNA provided the template from which TCR beta VDJ and CDR3 profiles were obtained. In TCRdb, the reads were re-called with MiXCR into one record per CDR3 protein. The sample has around 200,000 distinct CDR3 sequences, less than 60% seen once. This clonotype was counted ten times or more. At one end the junction does not follow the germline gene, possibly because of a read error. The sample consisted of sorted CD4+, CD8+, or CD8+CD57+ T cells (not recorded which) from PBMCs. The sequence derives from a human donor with aplastic anemia.

CDR3 DNA sequence: TGTGCTAGTGGTTTGAAGGATTTAATGAGCTTC. This translates into CASGLKDLMSF. The chain carries TRBV12-5 and TRBJ2-1; D unresolved. The CDR3 is made up of 11 amino acids. Germline V gene sequence: CDR1 LGHNT, CDR2 FRNRAP.